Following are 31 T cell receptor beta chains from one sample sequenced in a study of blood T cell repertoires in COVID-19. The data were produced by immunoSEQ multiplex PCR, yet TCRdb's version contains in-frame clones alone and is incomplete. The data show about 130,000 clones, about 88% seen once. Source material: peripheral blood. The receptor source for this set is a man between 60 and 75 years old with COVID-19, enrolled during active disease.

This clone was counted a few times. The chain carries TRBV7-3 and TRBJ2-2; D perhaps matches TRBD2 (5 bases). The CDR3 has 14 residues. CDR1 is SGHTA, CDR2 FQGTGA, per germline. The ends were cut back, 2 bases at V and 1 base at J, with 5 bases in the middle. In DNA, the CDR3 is TGTGCCAGCAGCTTAGGACTGAACACCGGGGAGCTGTTTTTT. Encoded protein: CASSLGLNTGELFF.

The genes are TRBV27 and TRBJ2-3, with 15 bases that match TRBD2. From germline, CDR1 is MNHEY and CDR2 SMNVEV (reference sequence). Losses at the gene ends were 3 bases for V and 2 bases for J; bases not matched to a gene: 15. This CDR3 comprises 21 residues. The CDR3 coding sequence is TGTGCCAGCAGTTTTGACCATGGACTAGCGGGAGGGCCTAGGGACACAGATACGCAGTATTTT. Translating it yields CASSFDHGLAGGPRDTDTQYF.

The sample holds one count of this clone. The CDR3 here is CAWSEGGDEKLFF. In nucleotides, the CDR3 is TGTGCCTGGAGTGAAGGGGGCGATGAAAAACTGTTTTTT. The gene calls are TRBV30 and TRBJ1-4, with TRBD1 matching 7 bases. The CDR3 consists of 13 residues. Looked up from germline, CDR1 is GTSNPN and CDR2 is SVGIG (reference sequence). V shed 1 base, J shed 6 bases, and the junction held 2 bases outside the gene matches.

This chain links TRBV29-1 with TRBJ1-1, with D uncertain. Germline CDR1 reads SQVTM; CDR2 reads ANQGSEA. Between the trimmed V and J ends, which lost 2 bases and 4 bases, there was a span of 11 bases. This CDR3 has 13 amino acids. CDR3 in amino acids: CSVEWEAATEAFF. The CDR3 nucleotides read TGCAGCGTTGAATGGGAGGCAGCCACTGAAGCTTTCTTT.

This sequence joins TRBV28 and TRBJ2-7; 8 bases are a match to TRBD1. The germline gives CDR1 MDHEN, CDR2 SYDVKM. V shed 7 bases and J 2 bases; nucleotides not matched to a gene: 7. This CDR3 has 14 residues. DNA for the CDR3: TGTGCCAGCACCCGGACAGGGCCTACCTACGAGCAGTACTTC. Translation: CASTRTGPTYEQYF.

The CDR3, as DNA: TGTGCCAGCAGCGTAGCGGAGGACGGCGGGGCCGGGGAGCTGTTTTTT. It codes for CASSVAEDGGAGELFF. The V and J genes are TRBV9 and TRBJ2-2; TRBD2 is a possible D gene (6 bases). With 0 bases removed from V and 6 bases from J, the gap between germline ends came to 15 bases. The germline V gene has CDR1 SGDLS and CDR2 YYNGEE. The CDR3 has 16 amino acids.

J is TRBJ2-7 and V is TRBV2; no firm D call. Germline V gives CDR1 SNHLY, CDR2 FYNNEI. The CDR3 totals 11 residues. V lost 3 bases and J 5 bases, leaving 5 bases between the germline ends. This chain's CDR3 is CASSEFDEQYF. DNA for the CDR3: TGTGCCAGCAGTGAGTTCGACGAGCAGTACTTC.

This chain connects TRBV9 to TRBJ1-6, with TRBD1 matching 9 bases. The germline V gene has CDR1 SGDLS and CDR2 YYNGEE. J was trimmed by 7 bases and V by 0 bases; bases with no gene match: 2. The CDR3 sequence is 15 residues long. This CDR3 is CASSVEDRGNSPLHF. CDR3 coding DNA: TGTGCCAGCAGCGTAGAGGACAGGGGAAATTCACCCCTCCACTTT. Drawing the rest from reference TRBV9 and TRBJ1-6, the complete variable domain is DSGVTQTPKHLITATGQRVTLRCSPRSGDLSVYWYQQSLDQGLQFLIQYYNGEERAKGNILERFSAQQFPDLHSELNLSSLELGDSALYFCASSVEDRGNSPLHFGNGTRLTVT.

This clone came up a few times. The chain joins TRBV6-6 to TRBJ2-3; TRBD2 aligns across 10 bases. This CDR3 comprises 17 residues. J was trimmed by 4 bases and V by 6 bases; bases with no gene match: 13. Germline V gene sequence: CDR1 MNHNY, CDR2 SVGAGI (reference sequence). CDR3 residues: CASSRAFLAGVADTQYF. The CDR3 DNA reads TGTGCCAGCAGCCGAGCTTTCCTAGCGGGAGTAGCAGATACGCAGTATTTT.

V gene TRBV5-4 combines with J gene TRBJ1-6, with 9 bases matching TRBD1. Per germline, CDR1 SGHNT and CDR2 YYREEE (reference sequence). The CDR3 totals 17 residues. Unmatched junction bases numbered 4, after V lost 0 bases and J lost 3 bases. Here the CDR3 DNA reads TGTGCCAGCAGCTTGGGGGGGACAGGGTTCTATAATTCACCCCTCCACTTT. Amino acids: CASSLGGTGFYNSPLHF.

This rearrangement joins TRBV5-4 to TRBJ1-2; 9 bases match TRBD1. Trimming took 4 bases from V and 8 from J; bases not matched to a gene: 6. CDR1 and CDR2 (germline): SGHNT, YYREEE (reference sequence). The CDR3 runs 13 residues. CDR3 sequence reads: CASSTGTGRGYTF. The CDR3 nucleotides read TGTGCCAGCAGCACCGGGACAGGGAGAGGCTACACCTTC.

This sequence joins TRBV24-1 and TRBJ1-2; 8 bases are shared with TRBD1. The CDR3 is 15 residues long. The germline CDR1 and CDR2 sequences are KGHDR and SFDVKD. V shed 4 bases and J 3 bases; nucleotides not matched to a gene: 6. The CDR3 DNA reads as TGTGCCACCAGTGACCCGACAGGGGACGACTATGGCTACACCTTC. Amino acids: CATSDPTGDDYGYTF.

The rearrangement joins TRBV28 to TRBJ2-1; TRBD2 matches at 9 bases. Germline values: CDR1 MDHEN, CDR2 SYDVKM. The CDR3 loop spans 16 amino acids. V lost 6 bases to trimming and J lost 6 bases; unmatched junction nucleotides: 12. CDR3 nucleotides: TGTGCCAGCAGCCCCGCCGGTAGCGGGGGAATCAATGAGCAGTTCTTC. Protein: CASSPAGSGGINEQFF.

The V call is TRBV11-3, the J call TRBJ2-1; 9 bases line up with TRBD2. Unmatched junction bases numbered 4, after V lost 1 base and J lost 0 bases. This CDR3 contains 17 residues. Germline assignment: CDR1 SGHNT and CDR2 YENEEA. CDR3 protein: CASSLGKTSGSYNEQFF. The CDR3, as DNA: TGTGCCAGCAGCTTAGGGAAGACTAGCGGCTCCTACAATGAGCAGTTCTTC.

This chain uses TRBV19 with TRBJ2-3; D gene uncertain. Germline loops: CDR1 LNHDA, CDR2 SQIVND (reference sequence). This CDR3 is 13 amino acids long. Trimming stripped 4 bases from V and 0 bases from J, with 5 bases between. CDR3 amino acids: CASSKTSTDTQYF. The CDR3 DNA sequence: TGTGCCAGTAGTAAGACTAGCACAGATACGCAGTATTTT.

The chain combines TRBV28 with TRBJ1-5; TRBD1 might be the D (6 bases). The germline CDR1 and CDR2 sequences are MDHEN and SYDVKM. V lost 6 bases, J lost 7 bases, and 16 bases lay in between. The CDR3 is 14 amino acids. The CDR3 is CASSPPRGWQPQHF. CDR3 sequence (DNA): TGTGCCAGCAGCCCCCCGAGGGGGTGGCAGCCCCAGCATTTT.

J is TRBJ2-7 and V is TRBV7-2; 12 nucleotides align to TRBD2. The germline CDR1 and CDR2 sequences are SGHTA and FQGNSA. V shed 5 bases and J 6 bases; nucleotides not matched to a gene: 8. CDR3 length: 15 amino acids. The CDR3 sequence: CASSPRLAGVSEQYF. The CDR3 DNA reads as TGTGCCAGCAGCCCCAGACTAGCGGGAGTTAGCGAGCAGTACTTC.

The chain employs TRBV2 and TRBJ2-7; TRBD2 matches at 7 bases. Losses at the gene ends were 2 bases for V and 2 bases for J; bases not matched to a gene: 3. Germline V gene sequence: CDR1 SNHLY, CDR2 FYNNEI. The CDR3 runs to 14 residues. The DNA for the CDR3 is TGTGCCAGCAGTGAACGCGGGGGTCCCTACGAGCAGTACTTC. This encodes CASSERGGPYEQYF.

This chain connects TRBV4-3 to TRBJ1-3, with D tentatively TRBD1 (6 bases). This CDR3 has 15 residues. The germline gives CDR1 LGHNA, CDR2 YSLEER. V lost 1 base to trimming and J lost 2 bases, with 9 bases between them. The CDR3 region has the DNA TGCGCCAGCAGCCAAGTGCAGGGGCCTGGAAACACCATATATTTT. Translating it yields CASSQVQGPGNTIYF.

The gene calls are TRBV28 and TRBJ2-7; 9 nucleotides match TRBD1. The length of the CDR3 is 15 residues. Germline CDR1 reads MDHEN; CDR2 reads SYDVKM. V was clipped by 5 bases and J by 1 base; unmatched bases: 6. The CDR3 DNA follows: TGTGCCAGCAGTGGGGACAGGGCGGTGTCCTACGAGCAGTACTTC. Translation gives CASSGDRAVSYEQYF.

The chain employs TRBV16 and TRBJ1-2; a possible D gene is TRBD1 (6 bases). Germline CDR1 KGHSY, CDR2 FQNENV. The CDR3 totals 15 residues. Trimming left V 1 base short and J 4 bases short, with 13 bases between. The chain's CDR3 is CASSQLQGVGYGYTF. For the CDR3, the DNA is TGTGCCAGCAGCCAATTACAGGGAGTCGGCTATGGCTACACCTTC.

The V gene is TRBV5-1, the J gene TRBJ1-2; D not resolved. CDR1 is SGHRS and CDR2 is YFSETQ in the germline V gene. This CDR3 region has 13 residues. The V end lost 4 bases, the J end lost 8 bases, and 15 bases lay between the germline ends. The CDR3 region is CASSNELGGGYTF. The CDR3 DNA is TGCGCCAGCAGCAACGAACTCGGCGGGGGCTACACCTTC.

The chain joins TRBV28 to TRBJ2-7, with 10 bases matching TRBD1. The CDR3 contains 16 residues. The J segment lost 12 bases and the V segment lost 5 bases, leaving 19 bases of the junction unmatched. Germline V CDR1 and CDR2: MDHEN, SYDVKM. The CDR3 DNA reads TGTGCCAGCAGTCCGCCCCTAAGGACAGGGGGGTGGGGTCTGTACTTC. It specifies CASSPPLRTGGWGLYF.

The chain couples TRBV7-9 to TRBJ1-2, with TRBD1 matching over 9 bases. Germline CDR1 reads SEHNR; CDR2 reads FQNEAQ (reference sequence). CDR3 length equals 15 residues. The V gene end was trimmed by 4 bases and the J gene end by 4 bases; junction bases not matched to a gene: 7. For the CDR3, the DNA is TGTGCCAGCAGCTCCACGGACAGGGGACGCTATGGCTACACCTTC. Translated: CASSSTDRGRYGYTF.

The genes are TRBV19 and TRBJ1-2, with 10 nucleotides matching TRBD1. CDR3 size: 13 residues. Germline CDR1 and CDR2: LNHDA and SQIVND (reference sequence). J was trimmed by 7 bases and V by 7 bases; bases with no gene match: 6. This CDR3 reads CASTGTGESGYTF. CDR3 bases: TGTGCCAGTACCGGGACAGGGGAGTCTGGCTACACCTTC.

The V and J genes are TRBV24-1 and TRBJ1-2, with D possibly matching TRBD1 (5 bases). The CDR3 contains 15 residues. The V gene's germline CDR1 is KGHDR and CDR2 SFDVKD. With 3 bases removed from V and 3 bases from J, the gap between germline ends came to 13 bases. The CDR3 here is CATSDQMTDYYGYTF. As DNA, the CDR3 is TGTGCCACCAGTGATCAGATGACAGACTACTATGGCTACACCTTC.

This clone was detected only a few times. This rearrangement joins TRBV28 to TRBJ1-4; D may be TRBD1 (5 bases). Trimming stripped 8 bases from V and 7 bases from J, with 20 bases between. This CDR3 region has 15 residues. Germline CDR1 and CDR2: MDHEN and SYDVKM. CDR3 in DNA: TGTGCCAGCTGGTCCCGGGGAGGGGAGACTGAAAAACTGTTTTTT. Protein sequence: CASWSRGGETEKLFF.

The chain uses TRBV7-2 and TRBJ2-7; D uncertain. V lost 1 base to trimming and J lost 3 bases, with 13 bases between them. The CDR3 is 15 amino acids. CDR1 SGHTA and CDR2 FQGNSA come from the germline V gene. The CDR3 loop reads CASSLDTGSFYEQYF. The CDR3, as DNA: TGTGCCAGCAGCTTAGATACGGGTAGCTTCTACGAGCAGTACTTC.

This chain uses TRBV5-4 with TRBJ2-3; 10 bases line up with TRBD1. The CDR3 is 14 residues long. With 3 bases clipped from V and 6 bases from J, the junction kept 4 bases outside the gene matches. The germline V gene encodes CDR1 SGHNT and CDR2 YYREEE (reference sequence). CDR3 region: CASSWGTGADTQYF. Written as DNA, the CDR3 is TGTGCCAGCAGCTGGGGGACAGGGGCGGATACGCAGTATTTT. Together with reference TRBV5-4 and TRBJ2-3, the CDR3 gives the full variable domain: ETGVTQSPTHLIKTRGQQVTLRCSSQSGHNTVSWYQQALGQGPQFIFQYYREEENGRGNFPPRFSGLQFPNYSSELNVNALELDDSALYLCASSWGTGADTQYFGPGTRLTVL.

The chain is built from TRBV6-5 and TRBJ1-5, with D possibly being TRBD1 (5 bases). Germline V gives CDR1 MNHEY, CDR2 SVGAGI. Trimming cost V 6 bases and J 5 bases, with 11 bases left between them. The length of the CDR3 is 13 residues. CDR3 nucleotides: TGTGCCAGCAGGGGGCAGGATGATCAGCCCCAGCATTTT. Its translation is CASRGQDDQPQHF.

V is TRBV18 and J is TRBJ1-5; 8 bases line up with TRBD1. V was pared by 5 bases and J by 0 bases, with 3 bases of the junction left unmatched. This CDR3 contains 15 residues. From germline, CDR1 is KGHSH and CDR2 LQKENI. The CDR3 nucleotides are TGTGCCAGCTCAGTGACAGGGGATAGCAATCAGCCCCAGCATTTT. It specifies CASSVTGDSNQPQHF.